These 26 T cell receptor beta chains were all obtained from the same sample, sequenced in a study of early T cells in non-severe SARS-CoV-2 infection (dated by TCRdb to the early 2020s). The library was produced with 5' RACE. The sample was run on a NextSeq 500. TCRdb trimmed the raw reads at Q25, called clones with MiXCR and kept productive beta chains. One record per CDR3 amino acid sequence lists the most common genes and DNA. The sample table holds tens of thousands of distinct CDR3 sequences, of which 9.5% to 15% were seen once. Clones ranked in the top ten supply about 3.9% of the sample. The sample comprised whole blood. The receptors come from an adult who was a healthcare worker with PCR-confirmed SARS-CoV-2 infection or an uninfected control (not recorded which).

This clonotype was observed at least ten times. The V and J genes are TRBV24-1 and TRBJ2-1; weak D call: TRBD1 (7 bases). Per germline, CDR1 KGHDR and CDR2 SFDVKD. The V gene lost 10 bases and the J gene lost 4 bases, with 16 bases spanning the gap. The CDR3 covers 14 residues. CDR3 DNA: TGTGCCACGAATTCAGGGGGGTCGTACAATGAGCAGTTCTTC. This encodes CATNSGGSYNEQFF.

This clonotype was detected many times. This chain links TRBV5-8 with TRBJ1-1; 7 positions match TRBD1. The CDR3 spans 15 residues. With 3 bases clipped from V and 0 bases from J, the junction kept 5 bases outside the gene matches. Germline V CDR1 and CDR2: SGHTS, YDEGEE. The CDR3 region is CASSYRDSMNTEAFF. CDR3 bases: TGTGCCAGCAGCTACCGGGACAGCATGAACACTGAAGCTTTCTTT.

This clonotype was found many times. This chain links TRBV19 with TRBJ2-1, with D possibly being TRBD2 (6 bases). Germline V gene lookup returns CDR1 LNHDA and CDR2 SQIVND (reference sequence). The CDR3 totals 12 residues. The germline V and J ends were trimmed by 8 bases and 8 bases, with 13 bases remaining between them. The CDR3 here is CASCTGGDEQFF. The DNA for the CDR3 is TGTGCCAGTTGTACGGGCGGGGATGAGCAGTTCTTC.

This clonotype appeared a few times. The genes are TRBV5-1 and TRBJ2-5; D possibly matches TRBD1 or TRBD2 (5 bases each). This CDR3 contains 14 residues. In germline, CDR1 is SGHRS, CDR2 YFSETQ. V was clipped by 0 bases and J by 6 bases, with 12 bases between them. The CDR3 DNA reads TGCGCCAGCAGCTTGGTGTCTGGGGGAAAGACCCAGTACTTC. Residues: CASSLVSGGKTQYF.

This chain uses TRBV7-9 with TRBJ2-4; unclear D gene. The germline CDR1 and CDR2 sequences are SEHNR and FQNEAQ (reference sequence). Trimming pared 5 bases from V and 0 bases from J, leaving 20 bases between. The CDR3 has 18 residues. The DNA of the CDR3 is TGTGCCAGCAGCCCCTTACTATTGAGCGCCCGAGCCAAAAACATTCAGTACTTC. It codes for CASSPLLLSARAKNIQYF.

This clonotype occurred many times. This chain uses TRBV6-1 with TRBJ2-2; D remains unclear. CDR1 and CDR2 (germline): MNHNS, SASEGT. Deletions cut 7 bases from V and 0 bases from J, with 9 bases between. The CDR3 runs 14 residues. CDR3 DNA sequence: TGTGCCAGCACCAACAGAGCGAACACCGGGGAGCTGTTTTTT. Translation: CASTNRANTGELFF.

This clonotype was counted only a few times. The V and J genes are TRBV27 and TRBJ2-3; D is ambiguous. This CDR3 region has 12 residues. V gave up 6 bases and J gave up 2 bases, with 6 bases separating them. The germline CDR1 and CDR2 sequences are MNHEY and SMNVEV (reference sequence). CDR3 residues: CASRGYTDTQYF. Here the CDR3 DNA reads TGTGCCAGCAGGGGGTACACAGATACGCAGTATTTT.

This clonotype was found many times. The V call is TRBV30, the J call TRBJ2-7, with 8 positions matching TRBD2. The germline V gene has CDR1 GTSNPN and CDR2 SVGIG (reference sequence). The CDR3 length is 14 residues. Losses at the gene ends were 0 bases for V and 6 bases for J; bases not matched to a gene: 7. DNA of the CDR3: TGTGCCTGGAGTGTAGACGGGAGGGCGCCCGAGCAGTACTTC. This gives the protein CAWSVDGRAPEQYF.

This clonotype has a count of ten or more. The chain couples TRBV29-1 to TRBJ2-1; unclear D gene. Trimming cost V 5 bases and J 7 bases, with 6 bases left between them. Germline V CDR1 and CDR2: SQVTM, ANQGSEA. This CDR3 comprises 10 residues. The CDR3 loop reads CSVFRNEQFF. CDR3 in DNA: TGCAGCGTTTTCAGGAATGAGCAGTTCTTC.

The chain employs TRBV6-6 and TRBJ1-5; D possibly corresponds to TRBD1 (6 bases). V lost 2 bases and J 4 bases, leaving 15 bases between the germline ends. Germline V gene sequence: CDR1 MNHNY, CDR2 SVGAGI (reference sequence). The CDR3 extends over 16 amino acids. CDR3 sequence (DNA): TGTGCCAGCAGTTACACCCGGGGAGGGGGAAATCAGCCCCAGCATTTT. It translates to CASSYTRGGGNQPQHF.

This clonotype was seen repeatedly, ten times or more. In nucleotides, the CDR3 is TGTGCCACCAGCAGAGAGGGGATTGTCACAGATACGCAGTATTTT. Its protein is CATSREGIVTDTQYF. The chain uses TRBV15 and TRBJ2-3, with D hard to call. Germline CDR1 and CDR2: LNHNV and YYDKDF (reference sequence). V lost 0 bases, J lost 2 bases, and 9 bases lay in between. CDR3 size: 15 residues.

This clonotype was observed a handful of times. The rearrangement joins TRBV5-1 to TRBJ2-2; TRBD2 matches 7 bases. The germline V gene encodes CDR1 SGHRS and CDR2 YFSETQ. The CDR3 runs to 15 residues. The V and J ends lost 2 bases and 4 bases, in that order; junction bases with no gene match: 5. CDR3 sequence reads: CASSLGREITGELFF. CDR3 in DNA: TGCGCCAGCAGCTTAGGGCGGGAGATCACCGGGGAGCTGTTTTTT.

This clonotype has a handful of counts. The V call is TRBV2, the J call TRBJ2-3; D call uncertain. The CDR3 loop spans 14 amino acids. Looked up from germline, CDR1 is SNHLY and CDR2 is FYNNEI. Trimming pared 3 bases from V and 2 bases from J, leaving 9 bases between. CDR3 nucleotide sequence: TGTGCCAGCAGTGAGAACAGCTACACAGATACGCAGTATTTT. It yields the protein CASSENSYTDTQYF.

This clonotype was counted many times. The J gene is TRBJ2-7, the V gene TRBV12-2; the D call of TRBD2 is as the table states it, not checked on the DNA. TRBV12-2 is given as a pseudogene. The CDR3 is 17 amino acids. CDR3 residues: CASRLALPGLASHEQYF. CDR3 nucleotide sequence: TGTGCAAGTCGCTTAGCCTTACCGGGACTAGCGAGCCACGAGCAGTACTTC.

This clonotype was observed many times. The chain has TRBV20-1 and TRBJ2-1; D is ambiguous. Germline lookup yields CDR1 DFQATT and CDR2 SNEGSKA (reference sequence). V lost 5 bases and J 5 bases, leaving 13 bases between the germline ends. CDR3 length: 13 residues. The CDR3 DNA sequence: TGCAGTGCTCAGACCCAAATAGACAATGAGCAGTTCTTC. This gives the protein CSAQTQIDNEQFF.

J is TRBJ2-1 and V is TRBV30, with 14 bases lining up with TRBD2. Germline-derived CDR1 and CDR2 are GTSNPN and SVGIG (reference sequence). There are 17 residues in the CDR3. V lost 0 bases and J lost 7; bases outside the gene matches: 8. The CDR3 sequence is CAWSVMGLAGAGNEQFF. In DNA form, the CDR3 reads TGTGCCTGGAGTGTAATGGGACTAGCGGGAGCGGGGAATGAGCAGTTCTTC.

The sample holds many counts of this clonotype. The chain links TRBV20-1 to TRBJ2-1; D remains ambiguous. The germline gives CDR1 DFQATT, CDR2 SNEGSKA (reference sequence). V lost 3 bases to trimming and J lost 4 bases, with 7 bases between them. CDR3 length: 12 amino acids. As DNA, the CDR3 is TGCAGTGCTAGTCGCGGTTACAATGAGCAGTTCTTC. Translation gives CSASRGYNEQFF.

This clonotype was observed at least ten times. One end of the junction varies from germline; a read error may be responsible. The chain joins TRBV7-9 to TRBJ2-7, with TRBD2 as a possible D gene (5 bases). Looked up from germline, CDR1 is SEHNR and CDR2 is FQNEAQ (reference sequence). The CDR3 consists of 12 residues. The CDR3 nucleotides read TGTGCCAGCAGCTTAAACGCCGAGCAGAGGGTGTTC. Translated, it gives CASSLNAEQRVF. Using reference TRBV7-9 and TRBJ2-7 for the parts outside the CDR3, the full variable domain is DTGVSQNPRHKITKRGQNVTFRCDPISEHNRLYWYRQTLGQGPEFLTYFQNEAQLEKSRLLSDRFSAERPKGSFSTLEIQRTEQGDSAMYLCASSLNAEQRVFGPGTRLTVT.

The CDR3 here is CASSLLYAPTDTQYF. The CDR3, as DNA: TGTGCCAGCAGCTTGTTATACGCCCCCACAGATACGCAGTATTTT. J is TRBJ2-3 and V is TRBV7-2; D uncertain. V dropped 3 bases and J dropped 2 bases, with 12 bases sitting between them. The length of the CDR3 is 15 residues. Per the germline V gene, CDR1 is SGHTA and CDR2 is FQGNSA.

This clonotype occurred a few times. The genes are TRBV7-9 and TRBJ2-1; TRBD1 or TRBD2 may be the D gene (5 bases each). Trimming pared 4 bases from V and 3 bases from J, leaving 7 bases between. Germline CDR1 and CDR2: SEHNR and FQNEAQ (reference sequence). CDR3 length: 13 residues. CDR3 nucleotides: TGTGCCAGCAGCTGGGACGACTACAATGAGCAGTTCTTC. This translates into CASSWDDYNEQFF.

This clonotype was counted only a few times. The rearrangement uses TRBV28 and TRBJ1-5, with D unresolved. Deletions cut 3 bases from V and 5 bases from J, with 5 bases between. Germline V gives CDR1 MDHEN, CDR2 SYDVKM. The CDR3 runs 12 residues. The CDR3 region has the DNA TGTGCCAGCAGTTTTCCCCATCAGCCCCAGCATTTT. Residues: CASSFPHQPQHF.

Worth noting for this clonotype: A much larger clone lies one base from this, so it may be a read error. CDR3 nucleotides: TGTGCCAGCAGCCAGCGGAAGACTGAAGCTTTCTTT. Amino acid sequence: CASSQRKTEAFF. V is TRBV7-9 and J is TRBJ1-1; no reliable D call. V gave up 5 bases and J gave up 5 bases, with 9 bases separating them. The V gene's germline CDR1 is SEHNR and CDR2 FQNEAQ (reference sequence). This CDR3 has 12 amino acids.

The gene calls are TRBV21-1 and TRBJ2-5; TRBD1 is taken as the D call from the table, unchecked against the DNA. TRBV21-1 is given as a pseudogene. The CDR3 is 15 residues long. CDR3 nucleotide sequence: TGTGCCAGCAGCAAAGAAGACAGGACCCAAGAGACCCAGTACTTC. This sequence encodes CASSKEDRTQETQYF.

The chain carries TRBV27 and TRBJ2-2, with D unclear. There are 14 residues in the CDR3. Deletions cut 0 bases from V and 1 base from J, with 3 bases between. Germline values: CDR1 MNHEY, CDR2 SMNVEV (reference sequence). In DNA form, the CDR3 reads TGTGCCAGCAGTTTATCCCGGAACACCGGGGAGCTGTTTTTT. This translates into CASSLSRNTGELFF.

In this sample, this clonotype turned up many times. This chain connects TRBV18 to TRBJ2-3, with unresolved D. Looked up from germline, CDR1 is KGHSH and CDR2 is LQKENI. Trimming removed 8 bases at V and 3 bases at J, with 12 bases between. CDR3 length: 13 residues. The CDR3 is CASSPPSTDTQYF. As DNA, the CDR3 is TGTGCCAGCAGCCCGCCTTCTACAGATACGCAGTATTTT. Based on the CDR3 plus reference TRBV18 and TRBJ2-3, the full variable domain is NAGVMQNPRHLVRRRGQEARLRCSPMKGHSHVYWYRQLPEEGLKFMVYLQKENIIDESGMPKERFSAEFPKEGPSILRIQQVVRGDSAAYFCASSPPSTDTQYFGPGTRLTVL.

This clonotype occurred many times. The chain links TRBV2 to TRBJ2-2; D is undetermined. The CDR3 is 15 residues long. Germline CDR1 is SNHLY and CDR2 is FYNNEI. Trimming removed 4 bases at V and 2 bases at J, with 11 bases between. CDR3 sequence reads: CASSGNRGNTGELFF. For the CDR3, the DNA is TGTGCCAGCAGTGGTAACCGCGGAAACACCGGGGAGCTGTTTTTT.